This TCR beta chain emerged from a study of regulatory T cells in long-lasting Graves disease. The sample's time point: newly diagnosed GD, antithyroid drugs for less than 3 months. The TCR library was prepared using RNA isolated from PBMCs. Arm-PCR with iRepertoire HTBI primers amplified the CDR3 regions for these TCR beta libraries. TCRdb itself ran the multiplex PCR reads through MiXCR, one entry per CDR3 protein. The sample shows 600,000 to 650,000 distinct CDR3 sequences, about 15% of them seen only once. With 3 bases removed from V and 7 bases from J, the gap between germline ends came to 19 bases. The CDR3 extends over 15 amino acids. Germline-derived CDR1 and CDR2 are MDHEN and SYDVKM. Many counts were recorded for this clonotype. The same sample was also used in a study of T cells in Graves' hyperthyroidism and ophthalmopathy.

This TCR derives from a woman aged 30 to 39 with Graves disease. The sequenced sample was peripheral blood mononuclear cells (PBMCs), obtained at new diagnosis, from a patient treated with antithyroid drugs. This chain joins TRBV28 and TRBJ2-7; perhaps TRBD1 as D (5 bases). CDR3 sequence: CASSLGYRKGREQYF. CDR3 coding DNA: TGTGCCAGCAGTTTGGGTTACAGGAAAGGGCGGGAGCAGTACTTC. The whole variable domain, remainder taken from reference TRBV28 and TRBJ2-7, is DVKVTQSSRYLVKRTGEKVFLECVQDMDHENMFWYRQDPGLGLRLIYFSYDVKMKEKGDIPEGYSVSREKKERFSLILESASTNQTSMYLCASSLGYRKGREQYFGPGTRLTVT.